The source of this T cell receptor (beta chain) is a study of T cell responses to AZD1222 COVID-19 vaccine. The CDR3 runs 16 residues. CDR1 is LGHNA, CDR2 YNFKEQ, per germline. With 1 base removed from V and 3 bases from J, the gap between germline ends came to 15 bases. The protocol was immunoSEQ multiplex PCR, while the TCRdb copy is restricted to in-frame clones and leaves out a portion. The sample lists about 53,000 clones; 65% to 85% were seen once. The starting material was peripheral blood, obtained on day 0 of AZD1222 vaccination. The chain carries TRBV4-2 and TRBJ2-5, with D perhaps TRBD2 (6 bases). The TCR comes from an adult in good health. The CDR3 sequence: CASSQAGTGEEETQYF. CDR3 nucleotide sequence: TGTGCCAGCAGCCAAGCCGGGACGGGAGAAGAAGAGACCCAGTACTTC.